The T cell receptor (beta chain) described here comes from a study of T cell responses to AZD1222 COVID-19 vaccine. Whole-study results and caveats: Baseline testing showed seropositivity in only a handful of AZD1222 recipients. After two AZD1222 doses, spike-specific TCR breadth and depth rose versus day 0. White British people made up most donors, females outnumbered males, and clonal diversity was possibly underestimated.

Assay: immunoSEQ multiplex PCR; the TCRdb copy retains only in-frame clones and omits some. The sample holds around 84,000 clones, 86% seen once. Comments on this clone: Its antigen remains unidentified.

Germline assignment: CDR1 SGHTA and CDR2 FQGTGA. CDR3 length equals 15 residues. Trimming cost V 2 bases and J 7 bases, with 18 bases left between them. The receptor was derived from an adult in good health. The chain has TRBV7-3 and TRBJ2-7, with D unresolved. Specimen: peripheral blood, collected on day 0 of AZD1222 vaccination. The CDR3 nucleotides read TGTGCCAGCAGCTTACAAGCGCTGAGCTACGGGGAGCAGTACTTC. Its translation: CASSLQALSYGEQYF.